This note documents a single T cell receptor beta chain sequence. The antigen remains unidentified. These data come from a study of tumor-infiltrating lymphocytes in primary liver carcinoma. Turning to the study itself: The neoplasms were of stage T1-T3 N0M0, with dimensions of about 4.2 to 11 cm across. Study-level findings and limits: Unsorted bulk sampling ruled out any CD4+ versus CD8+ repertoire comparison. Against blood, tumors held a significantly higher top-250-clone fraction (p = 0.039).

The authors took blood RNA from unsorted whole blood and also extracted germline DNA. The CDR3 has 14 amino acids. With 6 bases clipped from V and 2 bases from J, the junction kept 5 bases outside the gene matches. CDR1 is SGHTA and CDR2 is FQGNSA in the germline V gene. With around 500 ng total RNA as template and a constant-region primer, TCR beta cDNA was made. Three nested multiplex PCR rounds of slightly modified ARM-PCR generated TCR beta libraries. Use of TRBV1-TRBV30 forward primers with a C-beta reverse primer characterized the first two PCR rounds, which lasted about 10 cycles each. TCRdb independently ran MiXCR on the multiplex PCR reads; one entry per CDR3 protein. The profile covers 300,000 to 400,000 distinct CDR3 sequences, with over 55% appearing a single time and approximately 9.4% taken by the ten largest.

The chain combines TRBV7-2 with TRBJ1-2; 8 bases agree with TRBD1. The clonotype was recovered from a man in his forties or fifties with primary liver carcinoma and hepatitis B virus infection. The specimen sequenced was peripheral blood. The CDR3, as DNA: TGTGCCAGCAGTACCAACAGGGGGAACTATGGCTACACCTTC. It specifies CASSTNRGNYGYTF.